The 3 T cell receptor beta chains presented below share a single source sample, sequenced in a study of blood T cells in healthy people across ages. Together with a sample-barcoded 5' primer, a J-beta primer mix was included in a second PCR lasting roughly 6 to 12 cycles. MiXCR, run by TCRdb on the 5' RACE reads, gives a single entry per CDR3 protein. The top ten hold approximately 20% of the sample, which has some 800,000 distinct CDR3 sequences, roughly 44% seen once. Sequencing used blood. These receptors all come from a man aged 55 to 70 in good health.

This rearrangement joins TRBV6-6 to TRBJ2-5; 7 nucleotides align to TRBD2. The trim removed 6 bases at V and 1 base at J, leaving 5 bases unmatched. Germline CDR1 reads MNHNY; CDR2 reads SVGAGI (reference sequence). The CDR3 consists of 14 residues. The CDR3 sequence: CASRRAGSQETQYF. CDR3 bases: TGTGCCAGCAGACGAGCGGGGTCCCAAGAGACCCAGTACTTC.

The chain has TRBV20-1 and TRBJ2-7; tentatively, D is TRBD2 (5 bases). Trimming shortened V by 5 bases and J by 2 bases, and 16 bases separated the two germline ends. There are 14 residues in the CDR3. The germline CDR1 and CDR2 sequences are DFQATT and SNEGSKA (reference sequence). The CDR3 loop reads CSAYQPGIAYEQYF. The CDR3 DNA reads TGCAGTGCTTACCAGCCGGGAATTGCCTACGAGCAGTACTTC.

The chain carries TRBV28 and TRBJ2-2; 9 nucleotides line up with TRBD1. V lost 6 bases and J lost 5; bases outside the gene matches: 7. The CDR3 totals 15 residues. The germline CDR1 and CDR2 sequences are MDHEN and SYDVKM. The CDR3 coding sequence is TGTGCCAGCAGCCGTCGGGACAGGGAAACCGGGGAGCTGTTTTTT. Its translation: CASSRRDRETGELFF.